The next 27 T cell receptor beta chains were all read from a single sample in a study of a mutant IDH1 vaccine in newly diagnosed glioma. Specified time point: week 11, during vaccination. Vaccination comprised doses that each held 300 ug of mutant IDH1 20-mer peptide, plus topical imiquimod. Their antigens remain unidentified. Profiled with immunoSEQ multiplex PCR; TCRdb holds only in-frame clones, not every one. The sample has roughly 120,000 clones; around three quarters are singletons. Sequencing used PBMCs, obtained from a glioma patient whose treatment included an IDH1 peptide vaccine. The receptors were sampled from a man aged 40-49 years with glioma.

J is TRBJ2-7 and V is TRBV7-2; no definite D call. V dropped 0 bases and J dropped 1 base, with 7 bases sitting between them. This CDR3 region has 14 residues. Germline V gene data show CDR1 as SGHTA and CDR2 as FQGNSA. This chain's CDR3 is CASSLAGFSYEQYF. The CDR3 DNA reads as TGTGCCAGCAGCTTAGCAGGGTTTTCCTACGAGCAGTACTTC.

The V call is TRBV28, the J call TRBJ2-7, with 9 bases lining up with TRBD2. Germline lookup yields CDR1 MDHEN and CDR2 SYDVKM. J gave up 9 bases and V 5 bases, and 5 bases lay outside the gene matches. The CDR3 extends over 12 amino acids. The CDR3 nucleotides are TGTGCCAGCAGTCTAGCGGGATCCGGGCAGTACTTC. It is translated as CASSLAGSGQYF.

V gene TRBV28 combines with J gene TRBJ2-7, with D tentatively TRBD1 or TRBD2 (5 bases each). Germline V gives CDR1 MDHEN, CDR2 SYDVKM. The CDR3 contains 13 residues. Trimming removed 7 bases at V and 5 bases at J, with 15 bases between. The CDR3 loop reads CASTGRVTHEQYF. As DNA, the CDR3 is TGTGCCAGCACGGGGCGCGTGACTCACGAGCAGTACTTC.

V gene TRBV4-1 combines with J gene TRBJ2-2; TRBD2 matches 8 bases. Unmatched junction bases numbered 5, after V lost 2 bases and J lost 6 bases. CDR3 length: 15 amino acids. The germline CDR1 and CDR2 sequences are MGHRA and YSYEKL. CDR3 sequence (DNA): TGCGCCAGCAGCCAACTAGCGGGTGTGTCCGGGGAGCTGTTTTTT. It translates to CASSQLAGVSGELFF.

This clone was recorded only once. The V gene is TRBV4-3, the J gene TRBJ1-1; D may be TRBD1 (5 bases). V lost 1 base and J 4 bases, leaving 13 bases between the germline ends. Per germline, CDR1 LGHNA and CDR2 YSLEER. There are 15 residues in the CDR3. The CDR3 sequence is CASSQVSGRPTEAFF. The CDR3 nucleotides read TGCGCCAGCAGCCAAGTGTCAGGGAGGCCCACTGAAGCTTTCTTT.

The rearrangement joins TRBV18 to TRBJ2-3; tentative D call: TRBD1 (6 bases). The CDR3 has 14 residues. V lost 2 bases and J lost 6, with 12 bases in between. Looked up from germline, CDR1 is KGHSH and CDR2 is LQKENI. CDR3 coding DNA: TGTGCCAGCTCACCAAAGGACAGATCGGATACGCAGTATTTT. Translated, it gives CASSPKDRSDTQYF.

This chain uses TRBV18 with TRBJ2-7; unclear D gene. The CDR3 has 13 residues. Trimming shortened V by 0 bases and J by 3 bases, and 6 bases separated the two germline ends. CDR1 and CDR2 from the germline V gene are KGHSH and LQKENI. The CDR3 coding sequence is TGTGCCAGCTCACCACCAGGGAACTACGAGCAGTACTTC. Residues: CASSPPGNYEQYF.

The CDR3 loop reads CASSQDAGGVQETQYF. CDR3 nucleotide sequence: TGCGCCAGCAGCCAAGATGCGGGGGGGGTCCAAGAGACCCAGTACTTC. The J gene is TRBJ2-5, the V gene TRBV4-3, with TRBD2 matching over 9 bases. The CDR3 has 16 residues. The V gene's germline CDR1 is LGHNA and CDR2 YSLEER. The junction had 3 bases not matched to a gene; V was cut back by 0 bases and J by 1 base.

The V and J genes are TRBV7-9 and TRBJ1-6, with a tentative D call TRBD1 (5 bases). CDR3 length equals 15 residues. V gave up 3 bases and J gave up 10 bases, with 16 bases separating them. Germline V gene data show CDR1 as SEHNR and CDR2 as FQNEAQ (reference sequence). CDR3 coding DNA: TGTGCCAGCAGCTTGCAGTCAGGGTTCGGCTCACCCCTCCACTTT. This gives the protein CASSLQSGFGSPLHF.

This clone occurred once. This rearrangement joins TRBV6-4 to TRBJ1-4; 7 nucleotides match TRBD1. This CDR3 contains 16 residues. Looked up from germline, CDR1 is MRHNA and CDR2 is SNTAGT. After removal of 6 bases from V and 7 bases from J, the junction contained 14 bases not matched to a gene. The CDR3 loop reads CASSAQPSGGTEKLFF. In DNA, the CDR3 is TGTGCCAGCAGCGCGCAACCTTCAGGGGGAACTGAAAAACTGTTTTTT.

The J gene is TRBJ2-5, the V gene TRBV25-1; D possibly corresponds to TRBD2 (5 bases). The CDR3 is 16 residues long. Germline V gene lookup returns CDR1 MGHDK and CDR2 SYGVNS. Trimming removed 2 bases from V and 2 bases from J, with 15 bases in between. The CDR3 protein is CASSENGRRTQETQYF. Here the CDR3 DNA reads TGTGCCAGCAGTGAAAACGGTAGGAGGACTCAAGAGACCCAGTACTTC.

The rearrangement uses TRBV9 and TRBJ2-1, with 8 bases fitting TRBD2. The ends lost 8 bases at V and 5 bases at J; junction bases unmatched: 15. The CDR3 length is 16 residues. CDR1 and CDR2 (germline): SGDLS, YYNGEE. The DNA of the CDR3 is TGTGCCAGTCAAGGCGGGGCTAGCGGGTTTCACAATGAGCAGTTCTTC. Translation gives CASQGGASGFHNEQFF.

This CDR3 reads CASSESGTGGPQNTEAFF. The DNA of the CDR3 is TGTGCCAGCAGTGAGTCCGGGACAGGGGGGCCCCAGAACACTGAAGCTTTCTTT. This sequence joins TRBV25-1 and TRBJ1-1, with TRBD1 matching 11 bases. This CDR3 has 18 amino acids. From germline, CDR1 is MGHDK and CDR2 SYGVNS. V shed 3 bases, J shed 1 base, and the junction held 10 bases outside the gene matches.

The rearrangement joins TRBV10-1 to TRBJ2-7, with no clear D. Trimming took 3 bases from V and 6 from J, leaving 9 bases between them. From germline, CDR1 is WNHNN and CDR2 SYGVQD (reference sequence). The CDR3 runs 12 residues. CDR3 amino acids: CASSDEGSEQYF. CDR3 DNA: TGCGCCAGCAGTGACGAAGGGTCCGAGCAGTACTTC.

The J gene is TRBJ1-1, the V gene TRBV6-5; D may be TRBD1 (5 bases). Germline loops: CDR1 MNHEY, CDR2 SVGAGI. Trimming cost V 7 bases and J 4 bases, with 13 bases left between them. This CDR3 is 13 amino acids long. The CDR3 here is CASTLGRGTEAFF. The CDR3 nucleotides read TGTGCCAGCACCCTGGGGCGGGGCACTGAAGCTTTCTTT.

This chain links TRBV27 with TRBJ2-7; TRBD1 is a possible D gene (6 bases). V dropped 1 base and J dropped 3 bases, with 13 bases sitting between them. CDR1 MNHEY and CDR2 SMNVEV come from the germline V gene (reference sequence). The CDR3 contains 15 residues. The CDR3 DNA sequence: TGTGCCAGCAGTTTATACAGGGCGTGGGGCTACGAGCAGTACTTC. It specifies CASSLYRAWGYEQYF.

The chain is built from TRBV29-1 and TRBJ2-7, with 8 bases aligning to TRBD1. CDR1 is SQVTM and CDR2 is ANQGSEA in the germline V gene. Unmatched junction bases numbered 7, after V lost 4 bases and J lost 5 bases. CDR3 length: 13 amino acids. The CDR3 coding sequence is TGCAGCGTTGCCGGACAGGGATTCGACGAGCAGTACTTC. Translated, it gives CSVAGQGFDEQYF.

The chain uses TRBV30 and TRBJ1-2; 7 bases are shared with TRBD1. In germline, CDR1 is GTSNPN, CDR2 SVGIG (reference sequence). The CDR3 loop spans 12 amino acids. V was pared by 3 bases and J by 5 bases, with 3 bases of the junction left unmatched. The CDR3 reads CAWRKGQYGYTF. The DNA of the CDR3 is TGTGCCTGGAGAAAGGGACAGTATGGCTACACCTTC.

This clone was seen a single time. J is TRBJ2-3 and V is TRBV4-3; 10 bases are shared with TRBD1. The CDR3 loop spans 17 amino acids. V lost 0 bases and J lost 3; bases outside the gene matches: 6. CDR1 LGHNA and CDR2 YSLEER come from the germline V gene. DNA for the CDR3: TGCGCCAGCAGCCAAGACCTGGGGGGACAGGGGACAGATACGCAGTATTTT. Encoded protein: CASSQDLGGQGTDTQYF.

CDR3 DNA sequence: TGTGCCAGCAGCTTAGCGGGAGGGGCCGGGGAGCTGTTTTTT. The encoded protein is CASSLAGGAGELFF. This chain uses TRBV7-3 with TRBJ2-2; 9 bases align to TRBD2. There are 14 residues in the CDR3. V shed 2 bases, J shed 6 bases, and the junction held 1 base outside the gene matches. Germline V lookup: CDR1 SGHTA, CDR2 FQGTGA.

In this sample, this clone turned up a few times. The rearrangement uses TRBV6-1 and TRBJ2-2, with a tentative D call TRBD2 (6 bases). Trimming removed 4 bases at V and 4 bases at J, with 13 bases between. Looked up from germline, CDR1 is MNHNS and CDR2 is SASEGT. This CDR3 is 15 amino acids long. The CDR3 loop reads CASSGGVATTGELFF. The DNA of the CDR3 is TGTGCCAGCAGTGGGGGGGTAGCTACCACCGGGGAGCTGTTTTTT.

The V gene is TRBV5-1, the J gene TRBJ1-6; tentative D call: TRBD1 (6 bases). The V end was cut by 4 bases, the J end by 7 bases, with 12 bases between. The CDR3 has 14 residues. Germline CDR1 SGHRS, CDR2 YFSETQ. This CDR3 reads CASSKETGNSPLHF. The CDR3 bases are TGCGCCAGCAGCAAGGAAACAGGGAATTCACCCCTCCACTTT.

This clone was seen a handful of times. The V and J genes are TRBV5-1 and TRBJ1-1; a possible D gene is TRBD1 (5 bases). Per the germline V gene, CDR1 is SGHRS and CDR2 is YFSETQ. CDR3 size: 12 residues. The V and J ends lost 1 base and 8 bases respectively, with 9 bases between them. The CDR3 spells CASSLIGDEAFF. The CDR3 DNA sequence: TGCGCCAGCAGCTTGATAGGGGACGAAGCTTTCTTT.

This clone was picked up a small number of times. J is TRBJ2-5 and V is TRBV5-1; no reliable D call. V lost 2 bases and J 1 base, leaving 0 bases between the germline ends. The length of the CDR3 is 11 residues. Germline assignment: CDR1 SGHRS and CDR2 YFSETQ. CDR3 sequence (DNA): TGCGCCAGCAGCTTCCAAGAGACCCAGTACTTC. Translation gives CASSFQETQYF.

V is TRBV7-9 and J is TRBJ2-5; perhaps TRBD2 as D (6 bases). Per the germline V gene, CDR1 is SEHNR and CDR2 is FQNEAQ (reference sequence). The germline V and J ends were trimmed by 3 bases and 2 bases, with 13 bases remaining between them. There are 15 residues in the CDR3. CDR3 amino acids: CASSLMWRGQETQYF. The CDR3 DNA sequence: TGTGCCAGCAGCTTGATGTGGCGGGGTCAAGAGACCCAGTACTTC.

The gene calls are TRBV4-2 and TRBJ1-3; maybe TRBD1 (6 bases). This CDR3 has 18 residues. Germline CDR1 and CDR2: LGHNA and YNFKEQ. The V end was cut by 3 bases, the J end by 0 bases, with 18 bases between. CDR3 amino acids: CASSQDNRVKGSGNTIYF. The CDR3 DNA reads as TGTGCCAGCAGCCAGGACAACAGGGTCAAAGGCTCTGGAAACACCATATATTTT.

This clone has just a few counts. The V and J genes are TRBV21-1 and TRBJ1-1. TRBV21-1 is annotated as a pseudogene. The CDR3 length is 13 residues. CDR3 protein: CASSNPSVRGAFF. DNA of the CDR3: TGTGCCAGCAGCAATCCCAGCGTACGAGGGGCTTTCTTT.